These T cell receptor beta chains were read from a single sample in a study of cytomegalovirus exposure and HLA in healthy donors. Assay: immunoSEQ multiplex PCR; the TCRdb copy retains only in-frame clones and omits some. The top ten hold about 1.6% of the sample, which has about 74,000 clones, 90% to 95% seen once. Sequencing was carried out using PBMCs. These receptors were collected from a man younger than 30 in good health and CMV-seropositive. The CDR3 runs from the conserved cysteine through the conserved F or W. D genes are given only for firm matches. Clone size, where shown, is once, few, many, or a class for clones that have expanded.

j_call	clone_size	v_call	d_call	cdr3_nt	cdr3_aa
TRBJ2-5	once	TRBV5-1	TRBD1	TGCGCCAGCAGCTTGGGGCAAGGACAGGGTGGGACCCAGTACTTC	CASSLGQGQGGTQYF
TRBJ2-7	.	TRBV29-1	TRBD1	TGCAGCGTTGAATCACAGGGGGCTCTTTACGAGCAGTACTTC	CSVESQGALYEQYF
TRBJ2-3	.	TRBV5-4	.	TGTGCCAGCAGCCCCGAGGGGGGCGGGGGCGATACGCAGTATTTT	CASSPEGGGGDTQYF
TRBJ2-2	.	TRBV29-1	.	TGCAGCGTCCCCCGGGGTACAGGGACGAACACCGGGGAGCTGTTTTTT	CSVPRGTGTNTGELFF
TRBJ1-3	.	TRBV10-3	TRBD1	TGTGCCATCAGTCTTCGGGGACAGAACTCTGGAAACACCATATATTTT	CAISLRGQNSGNTIYF
TRBJ2-3	.	TRBV4-2	.	TGTGCCAGCAGCCAAGAAGGGGCCGGACAGCCTACAGATACGCAGTATTTT	CASSQEGAGQPTDTQYF
TRBJ2-1	.	TRBV19	TRBD2	TGTGCCAGTAGCGACTACGGGAGGGCCGGGTCCTACAATGAGCAGTTCTTC	CASSDYGRAGSYNEQFF
TRBJ2-7	.	TRBV28	TRBD1	TGTGCCAGCAGTGTCGGACAGGACAGGGAGCAGTACTTC	CASSVGQDREQYF
TRBJ1-5	.	TRBV10-3	.	TGTGCCATCAGTGAGTCCCGTCAGCCCCAGCATTTT	CAISESRQPQHF
TRBJ2-1	.	TRBV18	.	TGTGCCAGCTCACCACCCTCACTAGACAATGAGCAGTTCTTC	CASSPPSLDNEQFF
TRBJ2-7	.	TRBV5-1	TRBD2	TGCGCCAGCAGCTTGCCTAGTCGGCTAGCGGGAGAGTCATCCTCCTACGAGCAGTACTTC	CASSLPSRLAGESSSYEQYF
TRBJ2-5	.	TRBV5-1	TRBD2	TGCGCCAGCAGCTTTGTGACTAGCGGGCATCAAGAGACCCAGTACTTC	CASSFVTSGHQETQYF
TRBJ1-1	.	TRBV6-1	.	TGTGCCAGCAGTCCAAGTGCGGCAGGGAAAGGGGAAGCTTTCTTT	CASSPSAAGKGEAFF
TRBJ1-1	.	TRBV13	.	TGTGCCAGCAGCCAATTTCGGGTGGGCACTGAAGCTTTCTTT	CASSQFRVGTEAFF
TRBJ2-5	.	TRBV25-1	TRBD1	TGTGCCAGCAGTGCCCCTAGACAGGGGGAAGAGACCCAGTACTTC	CASSAPRQGEETQYF
TRBJ2-1	.	TRBV7-2	TRBD1	TGTGCCAGCAGCTTAACAGGGGGCGTTGAGCAGTTCTTC	CASSLTGGVEQFF
TRBJ2-7	.	TRBV7-9	TRBD1	TGTGCCAGCAGCCCAGGGGACAGGGGCCACTCCTACGAGCAGTACTTC	CASSPGDRGHSYEQYF
TRBJ1-1	.	TRBV10-3	TRBD1	TGTGCCATCAGTGGGGGGACAGGGAAGGTTGAAGCTTTCTTT	CAISGGTGKVEAFF
TRBJ1-5	.	TRBV10-3	.	TGTGCCATCAGTGAGTCGCTGGGGGCTAAGCCCCAGCATTTT	CAISESLGAKPQHF
TRBJ2-5	.	TRBV5-6	.	TGTGCCAGCAGCTCGGATCTAGGGGGAGGGCTTTGGGAGACCCAGTACTTC	CASSSDLGGGLWETQYF